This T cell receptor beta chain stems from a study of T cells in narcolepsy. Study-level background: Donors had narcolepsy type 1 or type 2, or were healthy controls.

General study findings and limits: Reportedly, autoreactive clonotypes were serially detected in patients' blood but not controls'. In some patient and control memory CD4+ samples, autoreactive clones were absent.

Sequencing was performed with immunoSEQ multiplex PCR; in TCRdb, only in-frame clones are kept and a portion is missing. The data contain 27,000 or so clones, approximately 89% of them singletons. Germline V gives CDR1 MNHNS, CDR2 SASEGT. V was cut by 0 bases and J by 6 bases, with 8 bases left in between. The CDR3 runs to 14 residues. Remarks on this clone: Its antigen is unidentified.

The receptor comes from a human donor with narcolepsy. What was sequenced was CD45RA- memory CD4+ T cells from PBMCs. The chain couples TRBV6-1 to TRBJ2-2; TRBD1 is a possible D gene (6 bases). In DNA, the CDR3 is TGTGCCAGCAGTGAAGCGAGGACAGCCGGGGAGCTGTTTTTT. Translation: CASSEARTAGELFF.